A selection of T cell receptor beta chains follows, all from one sample in a study of T cell responses to AZD1222 COVID-19 vaccine. Only in-frame clones appear in the TCRdb table, and some are missing; sequencing was by immunoSEQ multiplex PCR. This table holds around 140,000 clones, 75% to 90% found once. The sample in question was peripheral blood, obtained on day 0 of AZD1222 vaccination. The receptors shown here come from an adult in good health. Both conserved end residues are part of each CDR3. The order of the fields is CDR3 protein, CDR3 DNA, D gene, J gene, clone size, V gene. The D gene is left open where the match is weak. Only some rows state a clone size, as once, few, many or a class for expanded clones.

CASSLEWGTEAFF	TGTGCCAGCAGTTTAGAGTGGGGTACTGAAGCTTTCTTT	NA	TRBJ1-1	NA	TRBV28
CASSVLSSGSYEQFF	TGTGCCAGCAGCGTACTATCTAGCGGGAGTTATGAGCAGTTCTTC	TRBD2	TRBJ2-1	NA	TRBV9
CASSPDRVTEAFF	TGCGCCAGCAGCCCGGACAGGGTCACTGAAGCTTTCTTT	TRBD1	TRBJ1-1	once	TRBV5-1
CASSNQGHTGELFF	TGTGCCAGCAGTAACCAGGGCCATACCGGGGAGCTGTTTTTT	NA	TRBJ2-2	NA	TRBV28
CASSYSTDGGDTQYF	TGTGCCAGCAGTTACTCGACGGACGGGGGAGATACGCAGTATTTT	NA	TRBJ2-3	NA	TRBV6-5
CASSQAVVVSRRKLFF	TGCGCCAGCAGCCAAGCCGTGGTGGTCTCTCGGCGAAAACTGTTTTTT	NA	TRBJ1-4	many	TRBV4-1
CASRGPSSYNSPLHF	TGTGCCAGTAGAGGCCCGAGCTCCTATAATTCACCCCTCCACTTT	NA	TRBJ1-6	NA	TRBV19
CSVVVEGSTDTQYF	TGCAGCGTCGTCGTAGAGGGGAGCACAGATACGCAGTATTTT	NA	TRBJ2-3	NA	TRBV29-1
CASSPANRSRLSTDTQYF	TGTGCCAGCAGCCCAGCAAACCGAAGCCGGCTAAGCACAGATACGCAGTATTTT	NA	TRBJ2-3	NA	TRBV7-9
CASSASGTSTNEQFF	TGTGCCAGCAGCGCCTCCGGGACTAGCACCAATGAGCAGTTCTTC	TRBD2	TRBJ2-1	NA	TRBV11-2
CASSLGPTAATEAFF	TGCGCCAGCAGCTTGGGTCCCACAGCGGCCACTGAAGCTTTCTTT	NA	TRBJ1-1	NA	TRBV5-1
CASSIAGQGYGYTF	TGTGCCAGTAGTATTGCAGGTCAGGGTTATGGCTACACCTTC	NA	TRBJ1-2	few	TRBV19
CASSQDKDRNVLAKNIQYF	TGTGCCAGCAGCCAAGATAAGGACCGAAATGTCCTAGCCAAAAACATTCAGTACTTC	NA	TRBJ2-4	NA	TRBV3-1/TRBV3-2
CASSLSASAKKQYF	TGTGCCAGCAGTTTATCGGCTAGCGCTAAAAAGCAGTACTTC	NA	TRBJ2-7	NA	TRBV27
CATSPQGLGNEQFF	TGTGCTACTTCACCACAGGGGCTGGGCAATGAGCAGTTCTTC	TRBD1	TRBJ2-1	NA	TRBV18
CATSGREVNEQFF	TGTGCCACCAGCGGCAGAGAAGTGAATGAGCAGTTCTTC	NA	TRBJ2-1	few	TRBV15
CASSYLGRGELFF	TGTGCCAGCAGCTACCTGGGGAGAGGGGAGCTGTTTTTT	NA	TRBJ2-2	NA	TRBV27
CASRPGSNYDYTF	TGTGCCAGCAGACCAGGGTCTAACTATGACTACACCTTC	NA	TRBJ1-2	NA	TRBV12-3/TRBV12-4
CASSLELETQYF	TGTGCCAGCAGCCTAGAATTGGAGACCCAGTACTTC	NA	TRBJ2-5	NA	TRBV11-2
CSATQRDEQFF	TGCAGTGCTACACAGCGGGATGAGCAGTTCTTC	NA	TRBJ2-1	NA	TRBV20-1
CATSRTREDNEKLFF	TGTGCCACCAGCCGGACCCGGGAAGATAATGAAAAACTGTTTTTT	NA	TRBJ1-4	NA	TRBV15
CASSLDLGPSYGYTF	TGTGCCAGCAGCTTAGACCTTGGTCCCAGCTATGGCTACACCTTC	NA	TRBJ1-2	NA	TRBV7-6
CASSYSNRHEQFF	TGTGCCAGCAGTTACTCGAATCGCCATGAGCAGTTCTTC	NA	TRBJ2-1	NA	TRBV6-5
CASSQDLRKETQYF	TGCGCCAGCAGCCAAGATCTCAGGAAAGAGACCCAGTACTTC	NA	TRBJ2-5	once	TRBV4-1
CASSTRGGSYNEQFF	TGTGCCAGCAGTACCAGGGGGGGCAGCTACAATGAGCAGTTCTTC	NA	TRBJ2-1	NA	TRBV28
CASNPLSSANSYNEQFF	TGTGCCAGTAACCCTCTTAGTAGCGCAAACTCCTACAATGAGCAGTTCTTC	NA	TRBJ2-1	NA	TRBV19
CASSIPPNYGYTF	TGTGCCAGTAGTATACCACCTAACTATGGCTACACCTTC	NA	TRBJ1-2	NA	TRBV19
CASTEGDKEKLFF	TGCGCCAGCACCGAGGGCGATAAAGAAAAACTGTTTTTT	NA	TRBJ1-4	once	TRBV5-1
CASSMIVRQPQHF	TGTGCCAGTAGTATGATAGTACGTCAGCCCCAGCATTTT	NA	TRBJ1-5	NA	TRBV19
CAWRLGGANGYTF	TGTGCCTGGAGATTGGGGGGGGCGAATGGCTACACCTTC	NA	TRBJ1-2	NA	TRBV30
CAATRNTEAFF	TGTGCCGCCACGCGGAACACTGAAGCTTTCTTT	NA	TRBJ1-1	NA	TRBV6-6
CASSLSKAGEAFF	TGTGCCAGCAGCTTGTCCAAGGCCGGTGAAGCTTTCTTT	NA	TRBJ1-1	NA	TRBV11-3
CATSAAGNGPQHF	TGTGCCACCAGTGCAGCCGGCAACGGGCCCCAGCATTTT	NA	TRBJ1-5	NA	TRBV24-1
CASRGRPNEKLFF	TGTGCCAGCAGAGGCCGACCGAATGAAAAACTGTTTTTT	NA	TRBJ1-4	NA	TRBV6-5
CSASWSMNTEAFF	TGCAGTGCTAGTTGGTCGATGAACACTGAAGCTTTCTTT	NA	TRBJ1-1	once	TRBV20-1
CAISEPGQGFDTIYF	TGTGCCATCAGTGAGCCGGGACAGGGGTTCGACACCATATATTTT	TRBD1	TRBJ1-3	NA	TRBV10-3
CASSQVVTLYEQYF	TGCGCCAGCAGCCAAGTAGTAACACTCTACGAGCAGTACTTC	NA	TRBJ2-7	NA	TRBV4-1
CASSRQGGAADTQYF	TGCGCCAGCAGCCGACAGGGCGGGGCGGCAGATACGCAGTATTTT	NA	TRBJ2-3	NA	TRBV5-1
CASSLGTDGNQPQHF	TGTGCCAGCAGTTTAGGGACAGATGGAAATCAGCCCCAGCATTTT	TRBD1	TRBJ1-5	few	TRBV27
CSAGQVMNTEAFF	TGCAGCGCTGGACAGGTCATGAACACTGAAGCTTTCTTT	TRBD1	TRBJ1-1	NA	TRBV29-1
CASSELGANTEAFF	TGTGCCAGCAGTGAACTAGGAGCGAACACTGAAGCTTTCTTT	NA	TRBJ1-1	NA	TRBV6-1
CASSLRGFNEKLFF	TGCGCCAGCAGCTTGAGAGGTTTTAATGAAAAACTGTTTTTT	NA	TRBJ1-4	NA	TRBV5-1
CASARRGQSRQETQYF	TGTGCCAGCGCAAGGCGCGGACAGAGCCGCCAAGAGACCCAGTACTTC	NA	TRBJ2-5	NA	TRBV21-1
CASSLSRYEQYF	TGTGCCAGCAGCTTGAGCCGGTACGAGCAGTACTTC	NA	TRBJ2-7	NA	TRBV5-6
CASSYRGSSYNSPLHF	TGTGCCAGCAGCTACCGGGGGAGCTCCTATAATTCACCCCTCCACTTT	NA	TRBJ1-6	NA	TRBV13
CASSTRQGVVGTEAFF	TGTGCCAGCAGTACCCGACAGGGGGTGGTAGGTACTGAAGCTTTCTTT	TRBD1	TRBJ1-1	NA	TRBV6-6
CASSEQGTTNEKLFF	TGCGCCAGCAGCGAACAGGGGACGACTAATGAAAAACTGTTTTTT	TRBD1	TRBJ1-4	NA	TRBV5-1
CASSTGGNQPQHF	TGTGCCAGCTCAACCGGGGGCAATCAGCCCCAGCATTTT	NA	TRBJ1-5	NA	TRBV18
CAWSDDGDQPQHF	TGTGCCTGGAGTGACGACGGGGATCAGCCCCAGCATTTT	NA	TRBJ1-5	few	TRBV30
CASSSHFEQYF	TGTGCCAGCAGCTCCCATTTCGAGCAGTACTTC	NA	TRBJ2-7	few	TRBV7-9
CASSPSREKLFF	TGTGCCAGCAGCCCTAGTAGGGAAAAACTGTTTTTT	NA	TRBJ1-4	once	TRBV7-8
CASSQRRTGGLDEQFF	TGTGCCAGCAGCCAAAGGCGAACGGGAGGGCTGGATGAGCAGTTCTTC	TRBD2	TRBJ2-1	NA	TRBV14
CASSPTSLGEQFF	TGCGCCAGCAGCCCGACTAGTCTAGGGGAGCAGTTCTTC	NA	TRBJ2-1	NA	TRBV4-1
CATSTPRTGGGFGQPQHF	TGTGCCACCAGCACGCCCCGGACAGGGGGGGGGTTCGGTCAGCCCCAGCATTTT	TRBD1	TRBJ1-5	NA	TRBV15
CASSQTQGGTEAFF	TGTGCCAGCAGCCAGACGCAGGGCGGCACTGAAGCTTTCTTT	NA	TRBJ1-1	NA	TRBV7-9
CASTQTASGNTIYF	TGCGCCAGCACCCAGACAGCCTCTGGAAACACCATATATTTT	NA	TRBJ1-3	NA	TRBV5-1
CASSERGTRGSQDEQYF	TGTGCCAGCAGTGAAAGGGGGACCCGCGGGAGCCAAGACGAGCAGTACTTC	NA	TRBJ2-7	NA	TRBV2
CASRPGTGPGRAFF	TGTGCCAGCAGACCCGGGACAGGGCCGGGTCGAGCTTTCTTT	TRBD1	TRBJ1-1	once	TRBV6-5
CASSEGGLAGQETQYF	TGCGCCAGCAGTGAAGGGGGACTAGCGGGCCAAGAGACCCAGTACTTC	TRBD2	TRBJ2-5	NA	TRBV10-1